These 25 T cell receptor beta chains originate from one sample sequenced in a study of blood T cell repertoires in COVID-19. Clones were sequenced by immunoSEQ multiplex PCR, and TCRdb holds only the in-frame ones, with some missing. The table shows roughly 150,000 clones, with approximately 90% occurring only once. The sample taken for sequencing was peripheral blood. Every receptor here comes from an elderly woman with acute or convalescent COVID-19.

The chain recombines TRBV9 with TRBJ2-3, with D possibly TRBD1 on 5 matching bases. V lost 0 bases and J 4 bases, leaving 12 bases between the germline ends. This CDR3 region has 15 residues. Germline V CDR1 and CDR2: SGDLS, YYNGEE. CDR3 sequence reads: CASSVDNRWSDTQYF. The CDR3 coding sequence is TGTGCCAGCAGCGTAGATAACAGGTGGTCAGATACGCAGTATTTT. The complete variable domain, with remaining parts taken from reference TRBV9 and TRBJ2-3, reads DSGVTQTPKHLITATGQRVTLRCSPRSGDLSVYWYQQSLDQGLQFLIQYYNGEERAKGNILERFSAQQFPDLHSELNLSSLELGDSALYFCASSVDNRWSDTQYFGPGTRLTVL.

This clone was recorded a few times. This chain joins TRBV2 and TRBJ1-5; D is ambiguous. The CDR3 spans 13 residues. CDR1 is SNHLY, CDR2 FYNNEI, per germline. V dropped 5 bases and J dropped 7 bases, with 12 bases sitting between them. CDR3: CASSLGVRQPQHF. CDR3 bases: TGTGCCAGCAGTCTCGGGGTACGCCAGCCCCAGCATTTT.

The chain combines TRBV15 with TRBJ1-4; perhaps TRBD1 as D (6 bases). The germline V gene encodes CDR1 LNHNV and CDR2 YYDKDF (reference sequence). The V end lost 0 bases, the J end lost 8 bases, and 16 bases lay between the germline ends. The CDR3 contains 16 residues. CDR3 loop: CATSRDGTGLSEKLFF. The CDR3 nucleotides read TGTGCCACCAGCAGAGATGGCACAGGGCTGAGCGAAAAACTGTTTTTT. The full variable domain, rest sourced from reference TRBV15 and TRBJ1-4, is DAMVIQNPRYQVTQFGKPVTLSCSQTLNHNVMYWYQQKSSQAPKLLFHYYDKDFNNEADTPDNFQSRRPNTSFCFLDIRSPGLGDTAMYLCATSRDGTGLSEKLFFGSGTQLSVL.

The chain employs TRBV7-8 and TRBJ2-3; a weak D match, TRBD2 (6 bases). CDR1 is SGHVS and CDR2 is FQNEAQ in the germline V gene. The CDR3 loop spans 14 amino acids. The V and J ends lost 8 bases and 5 bases respectively, with 17 bases between them. The CDR3 region is CASGRRTGEDTQYF. The CDR3 DNA follows: TGTGCCAGCGGACGGCGGACGGGGGAAGATACGCAGTATTTT.

The chain carries TRBV6-5 and TRBJ2-7; 11 bases fit TRBD2. Per germline, CDR1 MNHEY and CDR2 SVGAGI. V was pared by 5 bases and J by 4 bases, with 7 bases of the junction left unmatched. The CDR3 is 15 residues long. The CDR3 nucleotides read TGTGCCAGCAGTCCACTAGCGGGGGCGAGGTACGAGCAGTACTTC. As protein: CASSPLAGARYEQYF.

The V and J genes are TRBV2 and TRBJ2-7; tentative D call: TRBD1 (6 bases). Per germline, CDR1 SNHLY and CDR2 FYNNEI. Trimming removed 6 bases at V and 0 bases at J, with 15 bases between. The length of the CDR3 is 15 residues. In DNA form, the CDR3 reads TGTGCCAGCAGATACCGGGACACGAGCTCCTACGAGCAGTACTTC. Translating gives CASRYRDTSSYEQYF.

The chain links TRBV6-5 to TRBJ2-2, with 8 bases identical to TRBD1. This CDR3 is built from 16 residues. CDR1 is MNHEY, CDR2 SVGAGI, per germline. The ends lost 0 bases at V and 6 bases at J; junction bases unmatched: 6. For the CDR3, the DNA is TGTGCCAGCAGTTACTCGTTTCCAGGGGGCTCCGGGGAGCTGTTTTTT. Its translation is CASSYSFPGGSGELFF.

The V and J genes are TRBV2 and TRBJ2-3; a possible D gene is TRBD2 (5 bases). V shed 3 bases and J shed 0 bases, with 7 bases lying between them. Germline V gives CDR1 SNHLY, CDR2 FYNNEI. CDR3 length equals 14 residues. CDR3 residues: CASSDRGSTDTQYF. The CDR3 DNA reads as TGTGCCAGCAGTGACCGGGGAAGCACAGATACGCAGTATTTT.

The chain is built from TRBV19 and TRBJ1-1; D not certain. Per the germline V gene, CDR1 is LNHDA and CDR2 is SQIVND (reference sequence). V was cut by 4 bases and J by 0 bases, with 9 bases left in between. CDR3 length equals 14 residues. The CDR3 here is CASSRREMNTEAFF. The CDR3 DNA reads as TGTGCCAGTAGTAGGAGGGAGATGAACACTGAAGCTTTCTTT.

In DNA, the CDR3 is TGTGCCAGCAGCCCTCTCACAGGGGGGAAACAAGAAGCTTTCTTT. Translation: CASSPLTGGKQEAFF. This rearrangement joins TRBV5-4 to TRBJ1-1; 8 bases match TRBD1. This CDR3 has 15 amino acids. The trim removed 4 bases at V and 8 bases at J, leaving 13 bases unmatched. Looked up from germline, CDR1 is SGHNT and CDR2 is YYREEE (reference sequence). The full variable domain, rest sourced from reference TRBV5-4 and TRBJ1-1, is ETGVTQSPTHLIKTRGQQVTLRCSSQSGHNTVSWYQQALGQGPQFIFQYYREEENGRGNFPPRFSGLQFPNYSSELNVNALELDDSALYLCASSPLTGGKQEAFFGQGTRLTVV.

V gene TRBV2 combines with J gene TRBJ1-2, with 7 bases matching TRBD1. Trimming removed 4 bases from V and 3 bases from J; junction bases left unmatched: 2. Germline V gives CDR1 SNHLY, CDR2 FYNNEI. CDR3 size: 13 residues. This chain's CDR3 is CASSVQGYYGYTF. Here the CDR3 DNA reads TGTGCCAGCAGTGTACAGGGGTACTATGGCTACACCTTC.

The genes are TRBV10-3 and TRBJ1-2; tentatively, D is TRBD1 (5 bases). Trimming took 0 bases from V and 4 from J, leaving 9 bases between them. The germline V gene encodes CDR1 ENHRY and CDR2 SYGVKD. CDR3 length equals 14 residues. The CDR3 region has the DNA TGTGCCATCAGTGAGTCGGCAAGGGGCTATGGCTACACCTTC. It specifies CAISESARGYGYTF.

The chain uses TRBV4-1 and TRBJ1-4; 7 nucleotides match TRBD1. The V segment lost 0 bases and the J segment 4 bases; nucleotides outside the gene matches: 5. CDR3 length: 16 amino acids. Germline V CDR1 and CDR2: MGHRA, YSYEKL. The CDR3 is CASSQEGGQRNEKLFF. The CDR3 DNA sequence: TGCGCCAGCAGCCAAGAAGGGGGACAGCGTAATGAAAAACTGTTTTTT.

The chain joins TRBV29-1 to TRBJ1-2; TRBD1 agrees at 7 bases. The germline CDR1 and CDR2 sequences are SQVTM and ANQGSEA. With 2 bases clipped from V and 8 bases from J, the junction kept 5 bases outside the gene matches. CDR3 length equals 12 residues. CDR3 DNA: TGCAGCGTTGAATTCAGGGGGAAGGGCTACACCTTC. Its protein product is CSVEFRGKGYTF.

The chain is built from TRBV11-3 and TRBJ1-1; no firm D call. Per germline, CDR1 SGHNT and CDR2 YENEEA. Trimming removed 5 bases from V and 3 bases from J, with 10 bases in between. The CDR3 spans 13 residues. Here the CDR3 reads CASSLSGDTEAFF. CDR3 nucleotides: TGTGCCAGCAGCCTCAGCGGGGACACTGAAGCTTTCTTT.

The chain recombines TRBV18 with TRBJ1-5; possible D gene TRBD1, 6 bases. The CDR3 sequence is 16 residues long. The V gene's germline CDR1 is KGHSH and CDR2 LQKENI. Between the trimmed V and J ends, which lost 3 bases and 3 bases, there was a span of 15 bases. The CDR3 spells CASSPEQGKVNQPQHF. For the CDR3, the DNA is TGTGCCAGCTCACCGGAACAGGGAAAGGTCAATCAGCCCCAGCATTTT.

V gene TRBV2 combines with J gene TRBJ1-6; a weak D match, TRBD1 (5 bases). Per germline, CDR1 SNHLY and CDR2 FYNNEI. V lost 4 bases, J lost 10 bases, and 17 bases lay in between. This CDR3 is built from 15 residues. CDR3 bases: TGTGCCAGCAGTGGGTCCGGGGGGATTGGCTCACCCCTCCACTTT. Translation: CASSGSGGIGSPLHF.

This sequence joins TRBV30 and TRBJ1-1; D gene ambiguous. The CDR3 extends over 11 amino acids. V dropped 2 bases and J dropped 4 bases, with 5 bases sitting between them. Germline V gives CDR1 GTSNPN, CDR2 SVGIG (reference sequence). This CDR3 reads CAWSSVTEAFF. The CDR3 bases are TGTGCCTGGAGTTCGGTCACTGAAGCTTTCTTT.

This clone was observed a single time. The V gene is TRBV7-9, the J gene TRBJ2-7, with D perhaps TRBD2 (6 bases). The CDR3 loop spans 14 amino acids. Germline values: CDR1 SEHNR, CDR2 FQNEAQ (reference sequence). V lost 5 bases and J 1 base, leaving 12 bases between the germline ends. The CDR3 coding sequence is TGTGCCAGCAGCCCCTTAGGAGGGTCCTACGAGCAGTACTTC. It is translated as CASSPLGGSYEQYF.

The V call is TRBV6-5, the J call TRBJ2-5; 8 bases align to TRBD2. This CDR3 is 13 amino acids long. Per the germline V gene, CDR1 is MNHEY and CDR2 is SVGAGI. V was clipped by 6 bases and J by 2 bases; unmatched bases: 2. The CDR3 reads CASRTSGQETQYF. DNA of the CDR3: TGTGCCAGCAGAACTAGCGGACAAGAGACCCAGTACTTC.

The rearrangement links TRBV18 to TRBJ1-1; the D gene is possibly TRBD1 (5 bases). CDR1 is KGHSH, CDR2 LQKENI, per germline. The CDR3 runs 14 residues. V lost 5 bases, J lost 3 bases, and 13 bases lay in between. In nucleotides, the CDR3 is TGTGCCAGCTCATCGTCACAGGCGGACACTGAAGCTTTCTTT. This gives the protein CASSSSQADTEAFF. Using reference TRBV18 and TRBJ1-1 for the parts outside the CDR3, the full variable domain is NAGVMQNPRHLVRRRGQEARLRCSPMKGHSHVYWYRQLPEEGLKFMVYLQKENIIDESGMPKERFSAEFPKEGPSILRIQQVVRGDSAAYFCASSSSQADTEAFFGQGTRLTVV.

The count of this clone is one. This chain uses TRBV5-1 with TRBJ1-1, with D maybe TRBD1 (6 bases). The germline CDR1 and CDR2 sequences are SGHRS and YFSETQ. The length of the CDR3 is 15 residues. V lost 4 bases and J 1 base, leaving 14 bases between the germline ends. CDR3 bases: TGCGCCAGCAGCCTGGACAGCCCTTCGAACACTGAAGCTTTCTTT. Amino acid sequence: CASSLDSPSNTEAFF.

This clone was recorded once. CDR3 sequence: CAWSVRTGENQPQHF. The CDR3 nucleotides are TGTGCCTGGAGTGTACGGACAGGGGAGAATCAGCCCCAGCATTTT. This sequence joins TRBV30 and TRBJ1-5; 9 bases agree with TRBD1. This CDR3 spans 15 amino acids. V lost 0 bases to trimming and J lost 4 bases; unmatched junction nucleotides: 4. The germline gives CDR1 GTSNPN, CDR2 SVGIG (reference sequence).

This clone was seen only a few times. J is TRBJ1-6 and V is TRBV9; a possible D gene is TRBD1 (5 bases). This CDR3 is 15 amino acids long. Trimming took off 3 bases at V and 0 bases at J, with 7 bases between the two ends. Looked up from germline, CDR1 is SGDLS and CDR2 is YYNGEE. The CDR3 loop reads CASSGGASYNSPLHF. CDR3 nucleotide sequence: TGTGCCAGCAGCGGTGGGGCCTCCTATAATTCACCCCTCCACTTT.

J is TRBJ1-3 and V is TRBV9, with TRBD1 matching 10 bases. J gave up 3 bases and V 3 bases, and 6 bases lay outside the gene matches. The CDR3 consists of 16 residues. The germline CDR1 and CDR2 sequences are SGDLS and YYNGEE. The DNA of the CDR3 is TGTGCCAGCAGCGGTAGGACAGGGGGAGGTGGAAACACCATATATTTT. It codes for CASSGRTGGGGNTIYF.